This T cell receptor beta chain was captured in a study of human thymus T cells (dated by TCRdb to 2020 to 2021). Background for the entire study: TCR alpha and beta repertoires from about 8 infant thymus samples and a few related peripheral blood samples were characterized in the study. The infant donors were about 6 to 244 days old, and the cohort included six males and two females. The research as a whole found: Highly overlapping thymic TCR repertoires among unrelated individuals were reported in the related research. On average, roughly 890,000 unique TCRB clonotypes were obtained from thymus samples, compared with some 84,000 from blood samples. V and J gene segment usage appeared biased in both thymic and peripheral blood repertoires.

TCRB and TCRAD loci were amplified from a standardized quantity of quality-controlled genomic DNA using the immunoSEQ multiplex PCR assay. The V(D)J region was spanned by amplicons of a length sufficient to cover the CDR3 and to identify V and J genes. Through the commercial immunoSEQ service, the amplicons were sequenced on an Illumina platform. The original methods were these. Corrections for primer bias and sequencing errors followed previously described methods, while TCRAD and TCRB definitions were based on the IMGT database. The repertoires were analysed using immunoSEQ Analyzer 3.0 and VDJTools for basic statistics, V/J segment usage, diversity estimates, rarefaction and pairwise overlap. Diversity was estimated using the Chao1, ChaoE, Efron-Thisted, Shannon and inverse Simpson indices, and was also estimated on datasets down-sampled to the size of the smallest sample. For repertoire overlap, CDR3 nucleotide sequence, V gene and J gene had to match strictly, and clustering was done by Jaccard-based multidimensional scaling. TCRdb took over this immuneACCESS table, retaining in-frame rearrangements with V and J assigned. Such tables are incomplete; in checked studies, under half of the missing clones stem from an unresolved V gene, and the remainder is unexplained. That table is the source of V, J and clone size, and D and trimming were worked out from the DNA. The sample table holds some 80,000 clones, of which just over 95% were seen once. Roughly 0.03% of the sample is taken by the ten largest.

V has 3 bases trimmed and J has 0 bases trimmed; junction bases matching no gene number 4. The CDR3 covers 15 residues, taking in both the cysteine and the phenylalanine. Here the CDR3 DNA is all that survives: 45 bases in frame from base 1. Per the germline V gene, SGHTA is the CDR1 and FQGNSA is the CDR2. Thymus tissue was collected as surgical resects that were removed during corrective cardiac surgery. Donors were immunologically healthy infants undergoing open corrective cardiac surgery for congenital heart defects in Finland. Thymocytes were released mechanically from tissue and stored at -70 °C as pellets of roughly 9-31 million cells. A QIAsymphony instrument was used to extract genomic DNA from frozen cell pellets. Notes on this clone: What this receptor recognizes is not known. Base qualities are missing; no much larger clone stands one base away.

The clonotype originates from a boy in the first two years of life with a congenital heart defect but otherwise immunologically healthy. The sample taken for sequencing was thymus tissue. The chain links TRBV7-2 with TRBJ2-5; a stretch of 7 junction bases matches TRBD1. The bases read TGTGCCAGCAGCTTCGGGACAGCGTACCAAGAGACCCAGTACTTC. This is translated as CASSFGTAYQETQYF. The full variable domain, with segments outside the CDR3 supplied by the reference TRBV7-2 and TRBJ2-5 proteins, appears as GAGVSQSPSNKVTEKGKDVELRCDPISGHTALYWYRQSLGQGLEFLIYFQGNSAPDKSGLPSDRFSAERTGGSVSTLTIQRTQQEDSAVYLCASSFGTAYQETQYFGPGTRLLVL.